A single sample gave rise to the 18 T cell receptor beta chains below, sequenced in a study of blood T cell repertoires in COVID-19. The data were produced by immunoSEQ multiplex PCR, yet TCRdb's version contains in-frame clones alone and is incomplete. The table lists roughly 150,000 clones, under 95% of them singletons. Sequencing was carried out using peripheral blood. These receptors originate from a man aged 18-30 years with acute or convalescent COVID-19.

The chain couples TRBV6-5 to TRBJ1-5; 7 bases match TRBD1. The V and J ends lost 5 bases and 7 bases, in that order; junction bases with no gene match: 11. CDR1 is MNHEY, CDR2 SVGAGI, per germline. The CDR3 runs 15 residues. The chain's CDR3 is CASSLAQGYGQPQHF. Written as DNA, the CDR3 is TGTGCCAGCAGTCTGGCACAGGGGTATGGGCAGCCCCAGCATTTT.

This clone has more than one count but fewer than ten. V and J are TRBV5-5 and TRBJ2-1; 10 nucleotides match TRBD1. The CDR3 loop spans 16 amino acids. The V gene's germline CDR1 is SGHKS and CDR2 YYEKEE (reference sequence). V gave up 3 bases and J gave up 7 bases; unmatched junction bases: 10. CDR3 nucleotides: TGTGCCAGCAGCTCTCACCCGGGACAGGGGTTTAATGAGCAGTTCTTC. Protein sequence: CASSSHPGQGFNEQFF.

The chain couples TRBV6-5 to TRBJ1-6; no reliable D call. CDR1 is MNHEY, CDR2 SVGAGI, per germline. V dropped 8 bases and J dropped 7 bases, with 15 bases sitting between them. The CDR3 is 14 amino acids. Written as DNA, the CDR3 is TGTGCCAGCTTAGGACCCTGGGAGAATTCACCCCTCCACTTT. This translates into CASLGPWENSPLHF.

This clone occurred once. The chain links TRBV29-1 to TRBJ1-2; D remains ambiguous. CDR3 length: 13 residues. V was cut by 6 bases and J by 8 bases, with 19 bases left in between. Germline CDR1 and CDR2: SQVTM and ANQGSEA. CDR3 sequence (DNA): TGCAGCGTCGACGGCCAACAGTCCCCCGGCTACACCTTC. Amino acid sequence: CSVDGQQSPGYTF.

This clone was detected once. CDR3 residues: CASSVGQGLATNEKLFF. The DNA of the CDR3 is TGTGCCAGCAGTGTTGGACAGGGGCTCGCAACTAATGAAAAACTGTTTTTT. The chain couples TRBV27 to TRBJ1-4; 9 bases fit TRBD1. V lost 5 bases and J lost 0; bases outside the gene matches: 7. Germline lookup yields CDR1 MNHEY and CDR2 SMNVEV (reference sequence). The CDR3 is 17 amino acids.

The chain is built from TRBV7-9 and TRBJ2-7; TRBD2 matches 7 bases. The CDR3 totals 13 residues. The V gene's germline CDR1 is SEHNR and CDR2 FQNEAQ (reference sequence). With V trimmed by 4 bases and J by 5 bases, 5 bases remained unmatched. The CDR3 DNA sequence: TGTGCCAGCAGCTGGGCAGGACTAGACGAGCAGTACTTC. It encodes CASSWAGLDEQYF.

This chain joins TRBV11-2 and TRBJ1-6; weak D call: TRBD1 (6 bases). This CDR3 comprises 16 residues. CDR1 SGHAT and CDR2 FQNNGV come from the germline V gene. V was clipped by 5 bases and J by 7 bases, with 18 bases between them. The CDR3 sequence is CASSQQGTFGNSPLHF. The CDR3 DNA reads TGTGCCAGCAGCCAACAGGGCACTTTTGGGAATTCACCCCTCCACTTT.

The chain links TRBV2 to TRBJ1-2; 9 bases map to TRBD1. J was trimmed by 0 bases and V by 4 bases; bases with no gene match: 12. Germline V CDR1 and CDR2: SNHLY, FYNNEI. The CDR3 covers 18 residues. The CDR3 is CASSGQRTGEQANYGYTF. In DNA, the CDR3 is TGTGCCAGCAGTGGGCAGAGGACAGGGGAACAAGCTAACTATGGCTACACCTTC. The full variable domain, its missing parts supplied by reference TRBV2 and TRBJ1-2, is EPEVTQTPSHQVTQMGQEVILRCVPISNHLYFYWYRQILGQKVEFLVSFYNNEISEKSEIFDDQFSVERPDGSNFTLKIRSTKLEDSAMYFCASSGQRTGEQANYGYTFGSGTRLTVV.

This clone was observed a single time. The chain has TRBV18 and TRBJ2-3; TRBD1 is a possible D gene (5 bases). Germline V CDR1 and CDR2: KGHSH, LQKENI. The CDR3 totals 14 residues. V was cut by 4 bases and J by 0 bases, with 8 bases left in between. Here the CDR3 DNA reads TGTGCCAGCTCACAAGGGGCTAGCACAGATACGCAGTATTTT. Its protein is CASSQGASTDTQYF. The complete variable domain, with remaining parts taken from reference TRBV18 and TRBJ2-3, reads NAGVMQNPRHLVRRRGQEARLRCSPMKGHSHVYWYRQLPEEGLKFMVYLQKENIIDESGMPKERFSAEFPKEGPSILRIQQVVRGDSAAYFCASSQGASTDTQYFGPGTRLTVL.

This rearrangement joins TRBV2 to TRBJ1-1; no definite D call. CDR3 length: 14 residues. Trimming removed 2 bases from V and 10 bases from J, with 17 bases in between. Germline V gene lookup returns CDR1 SNHLY and CDR2 FYNNEI. The CDR3 DNA follows: TGTGCCAGCAGTGAAATGGCCAGCACGTCGGGAGCTTTCTTT. Protein product: CASSEMASTSGAFF. The whole variable domain, filled in from reference TRBV2 and TRBJ1-1, reads EPEVTQTPSHQVTQMGQEVILRCVPISNHLYFYWYRQILGQKVEFLVSFYNNEISEKSEIFDDQFSVERPDGSNFTLKIRSTKLEDSAMYFCASSEMASTSGAFFGQGTRLTVV.

The chain combines TRBV28 with TRBJ2-7; TRBD1 aligns across 9 bases. Trimming took 7 bases from V and 0 from J; bases not matched to a gene: 4. Germline lookup yields CDR1 MDHEN and CDR2 SYDVKM. The CDR3 is 14 residues long. The CDR3 region has the DNA TGTGCCAGCATAGGGACAGGGAACTCCTACGAGCAGTACTTC. Translated: CASIGTGNSYEQYF. The entire variable domain, with the rest obtained from reference TRBV28 and TRBJ2-7, is as follows: DVKVTQSSRYLVKRTGEKVFLECVQDMDHENMFWYRQDPGLGLRLIYFSYDVKMKEKGDIPEGYSVSREKKERFSLILESASTNQTSMYLCASIGTGNSYEQYFGPGTRLTVT.

V is TRBV19 and J is TRBJ2-6; TRBD1 matches at 9 bases. Germline V gene data show CDR1 as LNHDA and CDR2 as SQIVND (reference sequence). The CDR3 has 20 amino acids. Trimming removed 0 bases from V and 1 base from J; junction bases left unmatched: 10. Here the CDR3 reads CASSIDRGQGKTSGANVLTF. The CDR3 bases are TGTGCCAGTAGTATAGATAGAGGACAGGGGAAAACATCTGGGGCCAACGTCCTGACTTTC.

Of note for this clone: The sample contains more than one DNA sequence encoding this CDR3. The chain joins TRBV6-1 to TRBJ2-7; 10 bases fit TRBD1. V lost 2 bases and J lost 4; bases outside the gene matches: 5. From germline, CDR1 is MNHNS and CDR2 SASEGT. This CDR3 region has 15 residues. CDR3 sequence: CASSESTGGGYEQYF. In DNA, the CDR3 is TGTGCCAGCAGTGAATCGACAGGGGGCGGGTACGAGCAGTACTTC.

The chain recombines TRBV9 with TRBJ2-1, with a possible D match to TRBD2 (5 bases). This CDR3 region has 19 residues. Germline values: CDR1 SGDLS, CDR2 YYNGEE. Trimming removed 0 bases at V and 2 bases at J, with 21 bases between. The CDR3 DNA follows: TGTGCCAGCAGCGTAGAGACGTCCCTGGACGGGGTTACCTACAATGAGCAGTTCTTC. Amino acids: CASSVETSLDGVTYNEQFF.

V is TRBV6-5 and J is TRBJ2-1; TRBD2 is a possible D gene (6 bases). Per germline, CDR1 MNHEY and CDR2 SVGAGI. This CDR3 has 14 amino acids. V was shortened by 7 bases and J by 4 bases, with 14 bases between the two germline ends. CDR3 sequence (DNA): TGTGCCAGCACAACGGTTAGCGGATACAATGAGCAGTTCTTC. Its protein is CASTTVSGYNEQFF.

This clone was picked up a small number of times. V usage is TRBV19 and J usage is TRBJ1-6; D perhaps matches TRBD1 (5 bases). Germline V lookup: CDR1 LNHDA, CDR2 SQIVND (reference sequence). The CDR3 is 14 residues long. Deletions cut 9 bases from V and 9 bases from J, with 18 bases between. CDR3 nucleotide sequence: TGTGCCAGCTCCCAGCCAGGGCATAGTTCACCCCTCCACTTT. Residues: CASSQPGHSSPLHF. Looking up the rest from reference TRBV19 and TRBJ1-6 gives the full variable domain: DGGITQSPKYLFRKEGQNVTLSCEQNLNHDAMYWYRQDPGQGLRLIYYSQIVNDFQKGDIAEGYSVSREKKESFPLTVTSAQKNPTAFYLCASSQPGHSSPLHFGNGTRLTVT.

In its sample, this clone is medium-sized. This chain joins TRBV27 and TRBJ2-7; D possibly corresponds to TRBD2 (5 bases). The germline V and J ends were trimmed by 5 bases and 3 bases, with 17 bases remaining between them. The V gene's germline CDR1 is MNHEY and CDR2 SMNVEV (reference sequence). The CDR3 loop spans 15 amino acids. CDR3 bases: TGTGCCAGCAGTCCCTCCCGAGGGCCGCACTACGAGCAGTACTTC. Translating gives CASSPSRGPHYEQYF.

The V call is TRBV25-1, the J call TRBJ2-5; the D is unclear. The CDR3 is 14 residues long. The germline gives CDR1 MGHDK, CDR2 SYGVNS. The ends were cut back, 3 bases at V and 0 bases at J, with 8 bases in the middle. The CDR3 DNA is TGTGCCAGCAGTGAGATCCGGGACCAAGAGACCCAGTACTTC. It is translated as CASSEIRDQETQYF.